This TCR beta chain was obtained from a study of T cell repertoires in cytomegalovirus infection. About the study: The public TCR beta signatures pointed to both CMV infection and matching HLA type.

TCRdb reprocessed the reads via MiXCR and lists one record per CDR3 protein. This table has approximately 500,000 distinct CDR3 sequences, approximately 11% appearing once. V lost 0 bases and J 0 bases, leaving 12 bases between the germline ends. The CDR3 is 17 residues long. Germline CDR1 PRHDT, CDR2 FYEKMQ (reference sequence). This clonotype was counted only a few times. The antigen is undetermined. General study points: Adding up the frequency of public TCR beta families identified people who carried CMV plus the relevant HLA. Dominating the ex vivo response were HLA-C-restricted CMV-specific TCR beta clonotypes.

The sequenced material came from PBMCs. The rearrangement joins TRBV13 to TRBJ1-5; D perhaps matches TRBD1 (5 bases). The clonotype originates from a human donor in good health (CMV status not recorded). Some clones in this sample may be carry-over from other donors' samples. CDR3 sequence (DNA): TGTGCCAGCAGCTTAGGCCTGGGGGGAAATAGCAATCAGCCCCAGCATTTT. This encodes CASSLGLGGNSNQPQHF.